The 6 T cell receptor beta chains given below trace back to one sample, sequenced in a study of early T cells in non-severe SARS-CoV-2 infection (dated by TCRdb to 2020 to 2023). Library preparation was by 5' RACE. The sample was run on a NextSeq 500. Using fastp trimming at Q25 and MiXCR clonotype assembly, TCRdb reanalyzed the public sequencing data and kept in-frame beta chains. Here each entry gathers all rows of one CDR3 protein and keeps the most common genes and DNA. The sample records roughly 33,000 distinct CDR3 sequences, under 6% of which are singletons. In total, the top ten clones hold roughly 13% of the sample. The sequencing input was whole blood. Receptor source: an adult who was a healthcare worker with PCR-confirmed SARS-CoV-2 infection or an uninfected control (not recorded which).

This clonotype was detected a few times. This chain joins TRBV14 and TRBJ2-1; D unclear. Germline-derived CDR1 and CDR2 are SGHDN and FVKESK. Trimming took off 1 base at V and 3 bases at J, with 7 bases between the two ends. This CDR3 is 14 amino acids long. This CDR3 reads CASSQGSSYNEQFF. CDR3 sequence (DNA): TGTGCCAGCAGCCAAGGTTCCAGCTACAATGAGCAGTTCTTC.

This clonotype appeared many times. This rearrangement joins TRBV4-3 to TRBJ2-7; the D gene is possibly TRBD1 (6 bases). Germline CDR1 and CDR2: LGHNA and YSLEER. The germline V and J ends were trimmed by 0 bases and 4 bases, with 13 bases remaining between them. This CDR3 is 15 amino acids long. The CDR3 nucleotides read TGCGCCAGCAGCCAAGAGTCTGGCAGGGGTTACGAGCAGTACTTC. It yields the protein CASSQESGRGYEQYF.

This clonotype occurred many times. The chain couples TRBV18 to TRBJ1-2; 8 nucleotides line up with TRBD1. The CDR3 runs to 13 residues. Germline assignment: CDR1 KGHSH and CDR2 LQKENI. V lost 3 bases to trimming and J lost 7 bases; unmatched junction nucleotides: 4. The CDR3 region has the DNA TGTGCCAGCTCACCGATGGACAGGGCTGGCTACACCTTC. As protein: CASSPMDRAGYTF.

V usage is TRBV7-2 and J usage is TRBJ1-1; the D is unclear. The CDR3 loop spans 10 amino acids. CDR1 is SGHTA and CDR2 is FQGNSA in the germline V gene. V shed 2 bases and J shed 7 bases, with 2 bases lying between them. The CDR3 DNA reads TGTGCCAGCAGCTTATTTGAAGCTTTCTTT. It translates to CASSLFEAFF.

This clonotype is classed as medium-sized (0.01 to 0.1%). CDR3: CSARGLASSETQYF. DNA for the CDR3: TGCAGTGCTAGAGGACTAGCCAGCTCTGAGACCCAGTACTTC. The rearrangement joins TRBV20-1 to TRBJ2-5, with 7 bases that match TRBD2. There are 14 residues in the CDR3. The V gene's germline CDR1 is DFQATT and CDR2 SNEGSKA (reference sequence). Trimming took 1 base from V and 5 from J; bases not matched to a gene: 7.

In its sample, this clonotype was seen a few times. The gene calls are TRBV21-1 and TRBJ2-1; the table's TRBD2 call for D was not verified on the DNA. TRBV21-1 counts as a pseudogene. The CDR3 has 16 residues. CDR3 nucleotide sequence: TGTGCCAGCAGCAGGACTGGAGAGGGAACTCACAATGAGCAGTTCTTC. Protein product: CASSRTGEGTHNEQFF.